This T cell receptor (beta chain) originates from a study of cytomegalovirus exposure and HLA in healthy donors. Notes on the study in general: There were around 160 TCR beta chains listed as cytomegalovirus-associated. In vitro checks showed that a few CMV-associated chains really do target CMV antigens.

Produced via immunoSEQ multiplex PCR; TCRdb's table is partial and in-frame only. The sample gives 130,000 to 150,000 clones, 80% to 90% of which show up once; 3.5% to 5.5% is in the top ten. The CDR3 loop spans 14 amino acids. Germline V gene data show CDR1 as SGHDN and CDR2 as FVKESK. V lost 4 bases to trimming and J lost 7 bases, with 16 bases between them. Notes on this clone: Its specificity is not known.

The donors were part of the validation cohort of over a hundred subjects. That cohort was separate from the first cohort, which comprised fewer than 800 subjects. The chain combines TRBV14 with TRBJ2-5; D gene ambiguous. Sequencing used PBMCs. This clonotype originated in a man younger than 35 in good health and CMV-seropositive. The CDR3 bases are TGTGCCAGCAGCCCAATGCGCCCTCCCGGGACCCAGTACTTC. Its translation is CASSPMRPPGTQYF.